This T cell receptor beta chain was profiled in a study of PD-1 and CTLA-4 blockade in melanoma. Trimming took 4 bases from V and 1 from J, leaving 8 bases between them. Germline CDR1 and CDR2: SGHNT and YYREEE (reference sequence). There are 13 residues in the CDR3. Using immunoSEQ multiplex PCR, the repertoire was profiled, and TCRdb retains in-frame clones only, with some absent. The profile shows 28,000 or so clones, approximately 89% of them singletons. The origin of this receptor is a human donor with melanoma. The chain recombines TRBV5-4 with TRBJ1-1; D remains ambiguous. This material consisted of CD8+ T cells from peripheral blood, taken from a patient given anti-PD-1 treatment. CDR3 coding DNA: TGTGCCAGCAGCAGTGAGAGGAACACTGAAGCTTTCTTT. Protein sequence: CASSSERNTEAFF. Combining the CDR3 with reference TRBV5-4 and TRBJ1-1 gives the whole variable domain ETGVTQSPTHLIKTRGQQVTLRCSSQSGHNTVSWYQQALGQGPQFIFQYYREEENGRGNFPPRFSGLQFPNYSSELNVNALELDDSALYLCASSSERNTEAFFGQGTRLTVV.